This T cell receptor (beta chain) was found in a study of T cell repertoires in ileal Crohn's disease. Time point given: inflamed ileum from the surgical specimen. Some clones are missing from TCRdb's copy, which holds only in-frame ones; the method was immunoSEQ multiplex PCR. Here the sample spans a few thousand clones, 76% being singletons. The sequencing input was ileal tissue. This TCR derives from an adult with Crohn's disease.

CDR3 amino acids: CASSQGRGSSGNTIYF. The DNA for the CDR3 is TGCGCCAGCAGCCAAGGTCGGGGCAGCTCTGGAAACACCATATATTTT. The chain uses TRBV4-1 and TRBJ1-3, with D maybe TRBD1 (5 bases). The germline V gene has CDR1 MGHRA and CDR2 YSYEKL. This CDR3 has 16 residues. V was trimmed by 1 base and J by 0 bases, leaving 10 bases between them.